This T cell receptor beta chain was sequenced for a study of blood T cell repertoires in COVID-19. Overall study: PBMCs, B-cell-depleted T cells, or T cells were the source of the cDNA or gDNA that made up the material.

The table came from immunoSEQ multiplex PCR; TCRdb's copy has only in-frame clones and leaves some out. The profile shows 130,000 to 150,000 clones, 87% of them singletons. The CDR3 loop spans 15 amino acids. The J segment lost 1 base and the V segment lost 6 bases, leaving 3 bases of the junction unmatched. Germline CDR1 WNHNN, CDR2 SYGVQD (reference sequence). Sequencing was carried out using peripheral blood. The receptor comes from a woman aged 45-59 years with acute or convalescent COVID-19. V and J are TRBV10-1 and TRBJ2-2, with 9 bases aligning to TRBD1. The CDR3 loop reads CASSGGQGNTGELFF. The CDR3, as DNA: TGCGCCAGCAGCGGGGGACAGGGGAACACCGGGGAGCTGTTTTTT.